This T cell receptor (beta chain) was sequenced during a study of response to subunit inactivated influenza vaccine. Study-level points and caveats: The authors proposed limited new T cell recruitment per seasonal influenza vaccination.

TCRdb ran MiXCR on the RT-PCR reads and lists one entry per CDR3 protein. The sample consists of around 480,000 distinct CDR3 sequences, 16% of them appearing once. Turning to this clonotype: The antigen remains undetermined.

This CDR3 is built from 15 residues. The germline V gene encodes CDR1 SQVTM and CDR2 ANQGSEA. V lost 5 bases and J lost 0, with 13 bases in between. Sequenced material: CD4+ T cells sorted from PBMCs, taken 23 months after vaccination. The gene calls are TRBV29-1 and TRBJ1-4; perhaps TRBD1 as D (5 bases). The origin of this receptor is a man in his fifties or sixties who received an inactivated influenza vaccine. CDR3 sequence reads: CSVRDRQATNEKLFF. CDR3 bases: TGCAGCGTTAGAGACAGACAAGCAACTAATGAAAAACTGTTTTTT.